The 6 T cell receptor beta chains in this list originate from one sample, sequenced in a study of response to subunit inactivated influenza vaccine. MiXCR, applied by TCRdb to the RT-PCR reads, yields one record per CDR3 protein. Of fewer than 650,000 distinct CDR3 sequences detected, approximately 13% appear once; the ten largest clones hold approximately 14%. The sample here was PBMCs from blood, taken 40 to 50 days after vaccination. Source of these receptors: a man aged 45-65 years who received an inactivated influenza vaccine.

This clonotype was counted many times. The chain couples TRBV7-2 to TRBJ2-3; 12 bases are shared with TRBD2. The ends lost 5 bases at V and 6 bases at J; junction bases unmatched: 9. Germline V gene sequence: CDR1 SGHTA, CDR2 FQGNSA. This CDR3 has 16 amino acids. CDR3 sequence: CASSHPLAGGRDTQYF. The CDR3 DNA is TGTGCCAGCAGCCACCCTCTAGCGGGGGGGAGGGATACGCAGTATTTT.

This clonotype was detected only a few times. The CDR3 sequence: CASSPRGRSNTGELFF. CDR3 bases: TGTGCCAGCAGTCCCCGGGGAAGATCGAACACCGGGGAGCTGTTTTTT. The gene calls are TRBV28 and TRBJ2-2; the D gene is possibly TRBD2 (5 bases). The CDR3 contains 16 residues. From germline, CDR1 is MDHEN and CDR2 SYDVKM. V was trimmed by 5 bases and J by 0 bases, leaving 13 bases between them.

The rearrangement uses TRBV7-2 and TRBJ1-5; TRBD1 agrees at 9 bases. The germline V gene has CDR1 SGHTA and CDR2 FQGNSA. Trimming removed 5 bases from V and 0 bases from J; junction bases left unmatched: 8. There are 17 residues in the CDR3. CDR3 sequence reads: CASSPAGTGLSNQPQHF. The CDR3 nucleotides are TGTGCCAGCAGCCCCGCCGGGACAGGGCTTAGCAATCAGCCCCAGCATTTT.

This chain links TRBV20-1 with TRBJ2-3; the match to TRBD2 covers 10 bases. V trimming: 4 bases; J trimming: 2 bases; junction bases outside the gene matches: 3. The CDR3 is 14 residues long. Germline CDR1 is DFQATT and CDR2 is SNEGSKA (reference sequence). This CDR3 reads CSAKLAGFTDTQYF. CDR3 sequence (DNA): TGCAGTGCTAAACTAGCGGGATTCACAGATACGCAGTATTTT.

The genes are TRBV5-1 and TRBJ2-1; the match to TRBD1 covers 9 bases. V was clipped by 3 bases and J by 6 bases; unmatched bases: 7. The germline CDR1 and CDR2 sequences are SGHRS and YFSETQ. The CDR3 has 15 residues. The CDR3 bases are TGCGCCAGCAGCTATCGAAGGACAGGGGCCAATGAGCAGTTCTTC. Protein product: CASSYRRTGANEQFF.

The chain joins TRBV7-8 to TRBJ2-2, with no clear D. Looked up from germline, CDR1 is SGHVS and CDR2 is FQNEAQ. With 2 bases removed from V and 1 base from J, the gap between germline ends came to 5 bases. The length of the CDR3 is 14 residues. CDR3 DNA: TGTGCCAGCAGCTTAAACCAGAACACCGGGGAGCTGTTTTTT. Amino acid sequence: CASSLNQNTGELFF.